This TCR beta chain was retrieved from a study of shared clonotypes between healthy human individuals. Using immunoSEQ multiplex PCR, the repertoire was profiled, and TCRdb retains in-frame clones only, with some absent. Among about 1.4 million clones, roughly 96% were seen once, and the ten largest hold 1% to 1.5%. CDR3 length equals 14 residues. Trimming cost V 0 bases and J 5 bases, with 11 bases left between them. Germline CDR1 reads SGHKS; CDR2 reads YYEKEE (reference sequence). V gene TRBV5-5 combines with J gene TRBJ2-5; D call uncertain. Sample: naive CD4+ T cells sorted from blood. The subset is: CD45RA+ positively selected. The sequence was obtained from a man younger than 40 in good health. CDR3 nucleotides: TGTGCCAGCAGCTTGGGGGGTGTTGCGGAGACCCAGTACTTC. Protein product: CASSLGGVAETQYF.